Presented here are 14 T cell receptor beta chains from one specimen sequenced in a study of cytomegalovirus exposure and HLA in healthy donors. The PCR was carried out with 60 Vbeta primers and 13 Jbeta primers. Some clones are missing from TCRdb's copy, which holds only in-frame ones; the method was immunoSEQ multiplex PCR. The table lists 90,000 to 95,000 clones, 80% of them singletons. The specimen was PBMCs. These receptors all stem from a man aged 18 to 29 in good health and CMV-seronegative.

This chain links TRBV19 with TRBJ1-5; 9 bases align to TRBD1. The ends lost 3 bases at V and 5 bases at J; junction bases unmatched: 17. The CDR3 is 19 amino acids. CDR1 and CDR2 from the germline V gene are LNHDA and SQIVND (reference sequence). The CDR3 here is CASSMERRTGVLFHQPQHF. DNA for the CDR3: TGTGCCAGTAGTATGGAGCGGCGGACAGGGGTGTTGTTCCATCAGCCCCAGCATTTT.

The chain combines TRBV6-6 with TRBJ2-7; 10 bases match TRBD1. The length of the CDR3 is 15 residues. V lost 7 bases to trimming and J lost 4 bases; unmatched junction nucleotides: 10. From germline, CDR1 is MNHNY and CDR2 SVGAGI (reference sequence). The CDR3 loop reads CASIQKGTGVYEQYF. CDR3 DNA sequence: TGTGCCAGCATTCAAAAGGGGACAGGGGTTTACGAGCAGTACTTC.

DNA of the CDR3: TGTGCCAGCAGCTCACGGGACGGGGGGACCCAGTACTTC. Translated, it gives CASSSRDGGTQYF. The chain couples TRBV2 to TRBJ2-5; TRBD2 might be the D (6 bases). Germline V gene sequence: CDR1 SNHLY, CDR2 FYNNEI. V lost 6 bases to trimming and J lost 7 bases, with 15 bases between them. The CDR3 extends over 13 amino acids.

The rearrangement uses TRBV6-5 and TRBJ1-1; 8 nucleotides line up with TRBD1. Germline loops: CDR1 MNHEY, CDR2 SVGAGI. The CDR3 sequence is 14 residues long. The J segment lost 5 bases and the V segment lost 7 bases, leaving 9 bases of the junction unmatched. For the CDR3, the DNA is TGTGCCAGCAAGCCGGACAGGGTTAGGACTGAAGCTTTCTTT. Encoded protein: CASKPDRVRTEAFF.

The V call is TRBV29-1, the J call TRBJ1-1, with 7 bases fitting TRBD1. With V trimmed by 6 bases and J by 0 bases, 10 bases remained unmatched. The CDR3 totals 15 residues. CDR1 SQVTM and CDR2 ANQGSEA come from the germline V gene. DNA for the CDR3: TGCAGCGTCGGACAGGATTATCGCATGAACACTGAAGCTTTCTTT. Its protein product is CSVGQDYRMNTEAFF.

This chain connects TRBV4-1 to TRBJ2-5; D is possibly TRBD2 (5 bases). Germline V lookup: CDR1 MGHRA, CDR2 YSYEKL. The V end lost 2 bases, the J end lost 7 bases, and 14 bases lay between the germline ends. This CDR3 spans 14 amino acids. The CDR3 region is CASSQLGLAGTQYF. The CDR3 DNA reads as TGCGCCAGCAGCCAACTAGGGCTTGCGGGGACCCAGTACTTC.

The chain carries TRBV10-3 and TRBJ2-1; D is undetermined. The CDR3 runs 15 residues. Germline CDR1 ENHRY, CDR2 SYGVKD. V gave up 2 bases and J gave up 0 bases, with 8 bases separating them. CDR3 residues: CAISEGSGSYNEQFF. In nucleotides, the CDR3 is TGTGCCATCAGTGAGGGCAGTGGCTCCTACAATGAGCAGTTCTTC.

V usage is TRBV5-8 and J usage is TRBJ1-1; 7 nucleotides line up with TRBD1. The CDR3 runs 16 residues. V lost 4 bases to trimming and J lost 1 base; unmatched junction nucleotides: 10. From germline, CDR1 is SGHTS and CDR2 YDEGEE. The CDR3 DNA sequence: TGTGCCAGCAGCGGGAGACAGGGAACAGGGAACACTGAAGCTTTCTTT. This sequence encodes CASSGRQGTGNTEAFF. Using reference TRBV5-8 and TRBJ1-1 for the parts outside the CDR3, the full variable domain is EAGVTQSPTHLIKTRGQQATLRCSPISGHTSVYWYQQALGLGLQFLLWYDEGEERNRGNFPPRFSGRQFPNYSSELNVNALELEDSALYLCASSGRQGTGNTEAFFGQGTRLTVV.

The CDR3 DNA follows: TGTGCCAGCGGAGAGTACGAGCAGTACTTC. Translated: CASGEYEQYF. J is TRBJ2-7 and V is TRBV2; D gene ambiguous. The V end lost 8 bases, the J end lost 4 bases, and 6 bases lay between the germline ends. The CDR3 covers 10 residues. Germline CDR1 SNHLY, CDR2 FYNNEI.

The DNA for the CDR3 is TGCGCCAGCAGCCAAGTCGGGTGGACACCGTCTGGAAACACCATATATTTT. It encodes CASSQVGWTPSGNTIYF. The chain is built from TRBV4-1 and TRBJ1-3, with a possible D match to TRBD1 (5 bases). The CDR3 consists of 17 residues. Trimming stripped 1 base from V and 1 base from J, with 14 bases between. Per germline, CDR1 MGHRA and CDR2 YSYEKL.

In its sample, this clone was seen many times. The J gene is TRBJ2-3, the V gene TRBV2; possibly TRBD2 for D (6 bases). V lost 10 bases, J lost 2 bases, and 10 bases lay in between. The CDR3 spans 12 residues. CDR1 is SNHLY, CDR2 FYNNEI, per germline. CDR3 coding DNA: TGTGCCAAATGGGGGGTCACAGATACGCAGTATTTT. Encoded protein: CAKWGVTDTQYF.

CDR3 sequence reads: CASSPTGQRQETQYF. As DNA, the CDR3 is TGTGCCAGTAGTCCTACGGGACAGCGGCAAGAGACCCAGTACTTC. V usage is TRBV27 and J usage is TRBJ2-5; 7 bases fit TRBD1. The CDR3 sequence is 15 residues long. V trimming: 9 bases; J trimming: 2 bases; junction bases outside the gene matches: 12. The germline gives CDR1 MNHEY, CDR2 SMNVEV (reference sequence).

This chain uses TRBV25-1 with TRBJ2-3; D ambiguous. The germline V and J ends were trimmed by 3 bases and 5 bases, with 6 bases remaining between them. The CDR3 runs 12 residues. Germline CDR1 MGHDK, CDR2 SYGVNS. CDR3 nucleotides: TGTGCCAGCAGTGACCAAAAAGATACGCAGTATTTT. Residues: CASSDQKDTQYF.

The V gene is TRBV9, the J gene TRBJ1-2; D unresolved. Germline CDR1 is SGDLS and CDR2 is YYNGEE. The CDR3 is 10 residues long. DNA of the CDR3: TGTATATGGCGGTATAATGGCTACACCTTC. This sequence encodes CIWRYNGYTF.